Presented here are 31 T cell receptor beta chains from one specimen sequenced in a study of T cell clones after liver transplantation (dated by TCRdb to between 2018 and 2021). Library method: the immunoSEQ multiplex PCR assay. TCRdb took over this immuneACCESS table, retaining in-frame rearrangements with V and J assigned. Such tables are incomplete; in checked studies, under half of the missing clones stem from an unresolved V gene, and the remainder is unexplained. The sample table contains more than 75,000 clones; only one count was recorded for around four fifths of them. Approximately 0.43% of the sample is taken by the ten largest. Sample: CD4+ T cells from blood, taken around 42 months after liver transplant. Every receptor here comes from a human patient who received a liver transplant. Some T cells seen after a transplant may have their origin in the graft donor.

The chain couples TRBV11-2 to TRBJ1-5; D possibly corresponds to TRBD1 (6 bases). This CDR3 has 16 residues. The germline V gene has CDR1 SGHAT and CDR2 FQNNGV. The germline V and J ends were trimmed by 4 bases and 2 bases, with 15 bases remaining between them. CDR3 sequence (DNA): TGTGCCAGCAGCTGGGGGGCAGGGGTTGGCAATCAGCCCCAGCATTTT. It translates to CASSWGAGVGNQPQHF.

The chain employs TRBV28 and TRBJ1-1, with 9 positions matching TRBD1. CDR1 is MDHEN, CDR2 SYDVKM, per germline. CDR3 size: 17 residues. V lost 4 bases and J lost 4; bases outside the gene matches: 13. This CDR3 reads CASSSLQGADGVTEAFF. In nucleotides, the CDR3 is TGTGCCAGCAGTTCCTTACAGGGGGCAGACGGTGTCACTGAAGCTTTCTTT.

The chain joins TRBV29-1 to TRBJ2-7; a weak D match, TRBD2 (6 bases). Trimming took 1 base from V and 3 from J, leaving 13 bases between them. The germline V gene has CDR1 SQVTM and CDR2 ANQGSEA. This CDR3 spans 14 amino acids. CDR3 sequence: CSVEGGVTHYEQYF. The CDR3, as DNA: TGCAGCGTTGAAGGGGGGGTGACACACTACGAGCAGTACTTC.

J is TRBJ1-1 and V is TRBV4-3; tentatively, D is TRBD1 (5 bases). The CDR3 loop spans 17 amino acids. Germline CDR1 reads LGHNA; CDR2 reads YSLEER. The V gene lost 0 bases and the J gene lost 4 bases, with 18 bases spanning the gap. The CDR3 nucleotides read TGCGCCAGCAGCCAAGAAGGAACAGGCGAGTGGGGCACTGAAGCTTTCTTT. Translating gives CASSQEGTGEWGTEAFF.

This sequence joins TRBV2 and TRBJ2-5; D may be TRBD2 (5 bases). V gave up 5 bases and J gave up 4 bases, with 14 bases separating them. The CDR3 spans 14 residues. The germline V gene encodes CDR1 SNHLY and CDR2 FYNNEI. The CDR3 reads CASSYGNQGETQYF. CDR3 DNA sequence: TGTGCCAGCAGTTACGGGAACCAAGGAGAGACCCAGTACTTC.

The chain joins TRBV7-2 to TRBJ1-2; D is undetermined. CDR1 and CDR2 from the germline V gene are SGHTA and FQGNSA. The CDR3 loop spans 13 amino acids. V was cut by 5 bases and J by 3 bases, with 10 bases left in between. CDR3 in amino acids: CASSRGNDYGYTF. The CDR3 DNA reads TGTGCCAGCAGCCGAGGGAACGACTATGGCTACACCTTC.

The V and J genes are TRBV4-3 and TRBJ1-1; D remains ambiguous. Trimming stripped 1 base from V and 8 bases from J, with 11 bases between. Germline V gene lookup returns CDR1 LGHNA and CDR2 YSLEER. This CDR3 comprises 13 residues. CDR3 coding DNA: TGCGCCAGCAGCCAAGTTATCTCTGGGGAAGCTTTCTTT. It specifies CASSQVISGEAFF.

The J gene is TRBJ2-6, the V gene TRBV5-1, with D possibly being TRBD2 (5 bases). CDR1 SGHRS and CDR2 YFSETQ come from the germline V gene. V dropped 4 bases and J dropped 0 bases, with 17 bases sitting between them. The CDR3 runs to 18 residues. CDR3 sequence: CASSAHGVGSSGANVLTF. The DNA of the CDR3 is TGCGCCAGCAGCGCCCATGGGGTAGGGAGCTCTGGGGCCAACGTCCTGACTTTC.

The chain couples TRBV2 to TRBJ2-7, with 7 bases matching TRBD1. This CDR3 comprises 18 residues. Trimming cost V 6 bases and J 0 bases; bases outside gene matches: 17. The germline gives CDR1 SNHLY, CDR2 FYNNEI. This CDR3 reads CASSPDWDSPGASYEQYF. CDR3 coding DNA: TGTGCCAGCAGCCCCGATTGGGACAGTCCAGGGGCCTCCTACGAGCAGTACTTC.

V and J are TRBV4-1 and TRBJ2-1; a possible D gene is TRBD1 (5 bases). The germline V gene has CDR1 MGHRA and CDR2 YSYEKL. CDR3 length equals 13 residues. V lost 0 bases, J lost 9 bases, and 9 bases lay in between. CDR3 nucleotide sequence: TGCGCCAGCAGCCAAGAGCGGACAAGTGAGCAGTTCTTC. This codes for CASSQERTSEQFF.

The chain couples TRBV11-2 to TRBJ2-2; 12 nucleotides align to TRBD2. V was clipped by 7 bases and J by 6 bases; unmatched bases: 6. Looked up from germline, CDR1 is SGHAT and CDR2 is FQNNGV. The CDR3 spans 15 residues. Here the CDR3 reads CASTPSSGRAGELFF. The CDR3 region has the DNA TGTGCCAGCACCCCATCTAGCGGGAGGGCCGGGGAGCTGTTTTTT.

The chain combines TRBV28 with TRBJ2-7; no firm D call. V lost 7 bases to trimming and J lost 2 bases, with 15 bases between them. Germline values: CDR1 MDHEN, CDR2 SYDVKM. The CDR3 extends over 14 amino acids. The CDR3 DNA is TGTGCCAGCAAGCCGGGTGCTGGCCCCTACGAGCAGTACTTC. Encoded protein: CASKPGAGPYEQYF.

This clone has more than one count but fewer than ten. The chain uses TRBV5-1 and TRBJ2-1; 12 bases line up with TRBD2. This CDR3 is 15 amino acids long. Trimming at V came to 4 bases and at J to 5 bases, leaving 4 bases not matched to a gene. The germline gives CDR1 SGHRS, CDR2 YFSETQ. The CDR3 protein is CASSLRTSGNNEQFF. The CDR3 DNA reads TGCGCCAGCAGCCTCCGGACTAGCGGGAACAATGAGCAGTTCTTC.

This clone was picked up one time. The V and J genes are TRBV7-2 and TRBJ1-5, with D possibly matching TRBD1 (6 bases). V dropped 4 bases and J dropped 0 bases, with 13 bases sitting between them. CDR3 length: 16 residues. CDR1 SGHTA and CDR2 FQGNSA come from the germline V gene. The CDR3 region is CASSSGQSHSNQPQHF. In nucleotides, the CDR3 is TGTGCCAGCAGCTCTGGACAGTCTCATAGCAATCAGCCCCAGCATTTT.

V gene TRBV5-1 combines with J gene TRBJ2-7; 11 nucleotides agree with TRBD1. The CDR3 length is 16 residues. The V segment lost 0 bases and the J segment 2 bases; nucleotides outside the gene matches: 4. Germline assignment: CDR1 SGHRS and CDR2 YFSETQ. The CDR3 DNA reads TGCGCCAGCAGCTTGGGTCCGGGACAGGGGGCCTACGAGCAGTACTTC. Amino acids: CASSLGPGQGAYEQYF. Full variable domain (rest looked up from reference TRBV5-1 and TRBJ2-7): KAGVTQTPRYLIKTRGQQVTLSCSPISGHRSVSWYQQTPGQGLQFLFEYFSETQRNKGNFPGRFSGRQFSNSRSEMNVSTLELGDSALYLCASSLGPGQGAYEQYFGPGTRLTVT.

The V and J genes are TRBV5-1 and TRBJ1-1; D not resolved. This CDR3 contains 14 residues. Germline V gives CDR1 SGHRS, CDR2 YFSETQ. Between the trimmed V and J ends, which lost 2 bases and 2 bases, there was a span of 10 bases. CDR3 sequence (DNA): TGCGCCAGCAGCTTAGCACCGAGCAACACTGAAGCTTTCTTT. Its protein product is CASSLAPSNTEAFF.

This chain uses TRBV2 with TRBJ2-4; 7 positions agree with TRBD1. Germline V gene lookup returns CDR1 SNHLY and CDR2 FYNNEI. The trim removed 3 bases at V and 0 bases at J, leaving 5 bases unmatched. CDR3 length equals 16 residues. The CDR3 DNA reads TGTGCCAGCAGTGACGACAGGGTAGGAGCCAAAAACATTCAGTACTTC. It is translated as CASSDDRVGAKNIQYF. Full variable domain (rest looked up from reference TRBV2 and TRBJ2-4): EPEVTQTPSHQVTQMGQEVILRCVPISNHLYFYWYRQILGQKVEFLVSFYNNEISEKSEIFDDQFSVERPDGSNFTLKIRSTKLEDSAMYFCASSDDRVGAKNIQYFGAGTRLSVL.

J is TRBJ1-2 and V is TRBV5-5; TRBD1 might be the D (5 bases). CDR1 and CDR2 (germline): SGHKS, YYEKEE (reference sequence). V gave up 5 bases and J gave up 2 bases, with 16 bases separating them. The CDR3 extends over 15 amino acids. The CDR3 region is CASSRTLGQNYGYTF. CDR3 in DNA: TGTGCCAGCAGTAGGACATTGGGGCAGAACTATGGCTACACCTTC. The full variable domain, its missing parts supplied by reference TRBV5-5 and TRBJ1-2, is DAGVTQSPTHLIKTRGQQVTLRCSPISGHKSVSWYQQVLGQGPQFIFQYYEKEERGRGNFPDRFSARQFPNYSSELNVNALLLGDSALYLCASSRTLGQNYGYTFGSGTRLTVV.

The rearrangement joins TRBV29-1 to TRBJ1-5; maybe TRBD1 (5 bases). The CDR3 sequence is 14 residues long. Germline loops: CDR1 SQVTM, CDR2 ANQGSEA. V dropped 6 bases and J dropped 0 bases, with 12 bases sitting between them. The CDR3 region has the DNA TGCAGCGTCGGTGGGGGAGGTAGCAATCAGCCCCAGCATTTT. This gives the protein CSVGGGGSNQPQHF.

This clone was counted only a few times. Other DNA sequences in this sample translate to the same CDR3. The V and J genes are TRBV28 and TRBJ1-1; 7 positions match TRBD1. The CDR3 is made up of 14 amino acids. CDR1 MDHEN and CDR2 SYDVKM come from the germline V gene. V dropped 4 bases and J dropped 1; count of bases not matched to a gene: 3. The CDR3 reads CASSSTGWNTEAFF. Written as DNA, the CDR3 is TGTGCCAGCAGTTCGACAGGGTGGAACACTGAAGCTTTCTTT.

This chain joins TRBV5-1 and TRBJ1-5; the D gene is possibly TRBD1 (5 bases). The germline V gene has CDR1 SGHRS and CDR2 YFSETQ. Trimming took 7 bases from V and 1 from J, leaving 15 bases between them. This CDR3 region has 15 residues. The CDR3 bases are TGCGCCAGCGCCCTGGGGGGTGAGAGCAATCAGCCCCAGCATTTT. Encoded protein: CASALGGESNQPQHF.

The chain employs TRBV18 and TRBJ2-7, with TRBD1 identical over 8 bases. Germline V lookup: CDR1 KGHSH, CDR2 LQKENI. The CDR3 sequence is 16 residues long. Trimming cost V 4 bases and J 4 bases; bases outside gene matches: 12. The CDR3 DNA is TGTGCCAGCTCACTAACTCCCGGGACAGGAGATTACGAGCAGTACTTC. Residues: CASSLTPGTGDYEQYF.

The genes are TRBV6-5 and TRBJ1-2; a weak D match, TRBD1 (6 bases). The CDR3 has 12 residues. Germline-derived CDR1 and CDR2 are MNHEY and SVGAGI. V was pared by 8 bases and J by 2 bases, with 9 bases between. In DNA form, the CDR3 reads TGTGCCAGCCGGGACACCAACTATGGCTACACCTTC. This encodes CASRDTNYGYTF.

The genes are TRBV19 and TRBJ1-1; 12 positions match TRBD1. CDR1 is LNHDA, CDR2 SQIVND, per germline (reference sequence). The V gene end was trimmed by 5 bases and the J gene end by 6 bases; junction bases not matched to a gene: 13. The CDR3 is made up of 17 amino acids. The CDR3: CASSPGTGGIRSAEAFF. The CDR3 region has the DNA TGTGCCAGTAGTCCCGGGACAGGGGGCATCCGCAGCGCTGAAGCTTTCTTT.

The chain has TRBV27 and TRBJ2-1, with D perhaps matching TRBD1 or TRBD2 (5 bases each). CDR1 and CDR2 (germline): MNHEY, SMNVEV (reference sequence). The CDR3 is made up of 13 amino acids. The V end was cut by 3 bases, the J end by 9 bases, with 12 bases between. CDR3 sequence reads: CASSFIRDAEQFF. The CDR3 bases are TGTGCCAGCAGTTTTATCAGGGACGCTGAGCAGTTCTTC.

The chain carries TRBV19 and TRBJ1-2; TRBD1 matches at 9 bases. The length of the CDR3 is 12 residues. J gave up 4 bases and V 10 bases, and 4 bases lay outside the gene matches. CDR1 is LNHDA and CDR2 is SQIVND in the germline V gene (reference sequence). Here the CDR3 DNA reads TGTGCCATAGGGACAGGGCCCTATGGCTACACCTTC. It is translated as CAIGTGPYGYTF.

V usage is TRBV9 and J usage is TRBJ2-2; the D is unclear. Germline V gives CDR1 SGDLS, CDR2 YYNGEE. The CDR3 length is 17 residues. V shed 0 bases and J shed 2 bases, with 14 bases lying between them. For the CDR3, the DNA is TGTGCCAGCAGCGTAGTATATCGGGCAAATAACACCGGGGAGCTGTTTTTT. Protein: CASSVVYRANNTGELFF.

The J gene is TRBJ2-3, the V gene TRBV14; 7 bases align to TRBD1. The junction had 11 bases not matched to a gene; V was cut back by 5 bases and J by 0 bases. The CDR3 loop spans 17 amino acids. Germline lookup yields CDR1 SGHDN and CDR2 FVKESK. CDR3 region: CASSYTEGGASTDTQYF. As DNA, the CDR3 is TGTGCCAGCAGCTACACAGAAGGGGGCGCAAGCACAGATACGCAGTATTTT.

This clone was detected only a few times. This rearrangement joins TRBV25-1 to TRBJ1-2; D may be TRBD1 (6 bases). The CDR3 covers 15 residues. CDR1 MGHDK and CDR2 SYGVNS come from the germline V gene. V lost 0 bases, J lost 6 bases, and 14 bases lay in between. The CDR3 bases are TGTGCCAGCAGTGAATATGGCAGGGGAAGTGATGGCTACACCTTC. Its translation is CASSEYGRGSDGYTF.

This clone was recorded at least ten times. This chain uses TRBV2 with TRBJ2-5; D unresolved. Germline CDR1 reads SNHLY; CDR2 reads FYNNEI. The V end lost 8 bases, the J end lost 5 bases, and 21 bases lay between the germline ends. The CDR3 covers 15 residues. The CDR3 reads CASADGRDGVETQYF. The CDR3 DNA reads as TGTGCCAGCGCTGACGGCCGAGACGGCGTGGAGACCCAGTACTTC.

The V call is TRBV14, the J call TRBJ2-2; 16 nucleotides line up with TRBD2. Unmatched junction bases numbered 3, after V lost 3 bases and J lost 5 bases. CDR1 is SGHDN, CDR2 FVKESK, per germline. This CDR3 is 17 amino acids long. In DNA form, the CDR3 reads TGTGCCAGCAGCCAGCCGGGACTAGCGGGAGGGACCGGGGAGCTGTTTTTT. Amino acids: CASSQPGLAGGTGELFF.